These T cell receptor beta chains were read from a single sample in a study of shared clonotypes between healthy human individuals. Clones were sequenced by immunoSEQ multiplex PCR, and TCRdb holds only the in-frame ones, with some missing. Among more than 2 million clones listed, 80% to 95% were seen once. Sequencing was done on a sample of naive CD8+ T cells from PBMCs. The receptors originated from a man in his late teens or twenties in good health. Some clones in this sample may be carry-over from other donors' samples. Each CDR3 is given with its conserved first and last residue. D genes are given only for firm matches. Not every row has a clone size; where given, it reads once, few, many or a size class.

j_gene: TRBJ1-5
d_gene: NA
abundance: NA
v_gene: TRBV2
CDR3aa: CASSARSGSNQPQHF
CDR3nt: TGTGCCAGCAGTGCTAGATCAGGGAGCAATCAGCCCCAGCATTTT

j_gene: TRBJ2-2
d_gene: NA
abundance: NA
v_gene: TRBV29-1
CDR3aa: CSVEPGSNTGELFF
CDR3nt: TGCAGCGTTGAACCAGGTTCTAACACCGGGGAGCTGTTTTTT

j_gene: TRBJ2-7
d_gene: TRBD1
abundance: NA
v_gene: TRBV27
CDR3aa: CASTDQTGSSYEQYF
CDR3nt: TGTGCCAGCACCGACCAGACAGGGAGCTCCTACGAGCAGTACTTC

j_gene: TRBJ2-7
d_gene: TRBD2
abundance: NA
v_gene: TRBV30
CDR3aa: CAWSELAGNIYEQYF
CDR3nt: TGTGCCTGGAGTGAACTAGCGGGAAACATCTACGAGCAGTACTTC

j_gene: TRBJ1-2
d_gene: NA
abundance: NA
v_gene: TRBV30
CDR3aa: CAWSVVVGQWGGYTF
CDR3nt: TGTGCCTGGAGTGTCGTTGTCGGGCAGTGGGGTGGCTACACCTTC

j_gene: TRBJ2-1
d_gene: TRBD2
abundance: NA
v_gene: TRBV7-6
CDR3aa: CASSLRRLAGEMGEQFF
CDR3nt: TGTGCCAGCAGCTTACGAAGACTAGCGGGAGAGATGGGTGAGCAGTTCTTC

j_gene: TRBJ2-5
d_gene: TRBD2
abundance: once
v_gene: TRBV11-2
CDR3aa: CASSYTTSVETQYF
CDR3nt: TGTGCCAGCAGCTACACGACTAGCGTTGAGACCCAGTACTTC

j_gene: TRBJ1-2
d_gene: TRBD1
abundance: NA
v_gene: TRBV4-2
CDR3aa: CASSQGDRDRGAYGYTF
CDR3nt: TGTGCCAGCAGCCAAGGGGATAGGGACAGGGGCGCGTATGGCTACACCTTC

j_gene: TRBJ2-3
d_gene: TRBD2
abundance: NA
v_gene: TRBV15
CDR3aa: CATAPGLAGADTQYF
CDR3nt: TGTGCCACCGCACCGGGACTAGCGGGGGCAGATACGCAGTATTTT

j_gene: TRBJ2-2
d_gene: NA
abundance: NA
v_gene: TRBV9
CDR3aa: CASSVVGRVSSPGELFF
CDR3nt: TGTGCCAGCAGCGTAGTCGGCAGGGTGTCTTCCCCCGGGGAGCTGTTTTTT

j_gene: TRBJ2-5
d_gene: NA
abundance: NA
v_gene: TRBV27
CDR3aa: CASSLGASGETQYF
CDR3nt: TGTGCCAGCAGTTTAGGGGCTTCTGGAGAGACCCAGTACTTC

j_gene: TRBJ2-1
d_gene: TRBD2
abundance: NA
v_gene: TRBV9
CDR3aa: CASSATSGRARHEQFF
CDR3nt: TGTGCCAGCAGCGCAACTAGCGGGAGGGCCAGGCATGAGCAGTTCTTC

j_gene: TRBJ2-7
d_gene: NA
abundance: NA
v_gene: TRBV10-3
CDR3aa: CAISSFQRDTTTEQYF
CDR3nt: TGTGCCATCAGTTCCTTTCAGAGGGACACGACCACCGAGCAGTACTTC

j_gene: TRBJ2-1
d_gene: NA
abundance: NA
v_gene: TRBV7-2
CDR3aa: CASSLAGGTYNEQFF
CDR3nt: TGTGCCAGCAGCTTAGCGGGAGGCACCTACAATGAGCAGTTCTTC

j_gene: TRBJ2-7
d_gene: TRBD2
abundance: once
v_gene: TRBV7-9
CDR3aa: CASSPGGREIVEAYEQYF
CDR3nt: TGTGCCAGCAGCCCCGGTGGGCGGGAGATAGTGGAGGCCTACGAGCAGTACTTC

j_gene: TRBJ1-1
d_gene: NA
abundance: NA
v_gene: TRBV5-4
CDR3aa: CASSPVGGRPTEAFF
CDR3nt: TGTGCCAGCAGCCCCGTGGGGGGGCGCCCCACTGAAGCTTTCTTT

j_gene: TRBJ1-1
d_gene: NA
abundance: NA
v_gene: TRBV7-9
CDR3aa: CASSLGRGQAFF
CDR3nt: TGTGCCAGCAGCTTGGGTCGGGGGCAAGCTTTCTTT

j_gene: TRBJ2-1
d_gene: NA
abundance: NA
v_gene: TRBV11-2
CDR3aa: CASSFYKSSYNEQFF
CDR3nt: TGTGCCAGCAGCTTCTACAAAAGCTCCTACAATGAGCAGTTCTTC

j_gene: TRBJ2-7
d_gene: TRBD2
abundance: NA
v_gene: TRBV9
CDR3aa: CASSEGLGAYEQYF
CDR3nt: TGTGCCAGCAGCGAGGGACTAGGTGCCTACGAGCAGTACTTC

j_gene: TRBJ2-5
d_gene: NA
abundance: NA
v_gene: TRBV29-1
CDR3aa: CSVAFREETQYF
CDR3nt: TGCAGCGTTGCTTTCAGGGAAGAGACCCAGTACTTC

j_gene: TRBJ1-5
d_gene: NA
abundance: NA
v_gene: TRBV28
CDR3aa: CASSFPRSSNQPQHF
CDR3nt: TGTGCCAGCAGTTTTCCCCGCTCGAGCAATCAGCCCCAGCATTTT

j_gene: TRBJ2-2
d_gene: TRBD2
abundance: NA
v_gene: TRBV28
CDR3aa: CASSDFREEGTGELFF
CDR3nt: TGTGCCAGCAGCGACTTTCGGGAGGAAGGAACCGGGGAGCTGTTTTTT

j_gene: TRBJ2-3
d_gene: TRBD1
abundance: NA
v_gene: TRBV4-1
CDR3aa: CASSQPQDRMVTDTQYF
CDR3nt: TGCGCCAGCAGCCAACCTCAGGACAGGATGGTAACAGATACGCAGTATTTT

j_gene: TRBJ1-3
d_gene: NA
abundance: NA
v_gene: TRBV4-3
CDR3aa: CASSPGSLSGNTIYF
CDR3nt: TGCGCCAGCAGCCCCGGCAGTCTCTCTGGAAACACCATATATTTT

j_gene: TRBJ2-7
d_gene: TRBD1
abundance: NA
v_gene: TRBV5-4
CDR3aa: CASSSLLNSGRGYEQYF
CDR3nt: TGTGCCAGCAGCTCCCTTTTGAACTCAGGCAGGGGGTATGAGCAGTACTTC

j_gene: TRBJ2-7
d_gene: NA
abundance: NA
v_gene: TRBV30
CDR3aa: CAWSVGPYEQYF
CDR3nt: TGTGCCTGGAGTGTAGGGCCCTACGAGCAGTACTTC

j_gene: TRBJ2-7
d_gene: NA
abundance: NA
v_gene: TRBV4-1
CDR3aa: CASSQVPGSNYEQYF
CDR3nt: TGCGCCAGCAGCCAAGTACCAGGGAGTAACTACGAGCAGTACTTC

j_gene: TRBJ1-1
d_gene: NA
abundance: NA
v_gene: TRBV27
CDR3aa: CASSSPFGGGLAFF
CDR3nt: TGTGCCAGCAGCTCTCCCTTTGGTGGGGGGCTCGCTTTCTTT

j_gene: TRBJ1-1
d_gene: TRBD1
abundance: once
v_gene: TRBV14
CDR3aa: CASSLTGGWAEAFF
CDR3nt: TGTGCCAGCAGCCTTACAGGGGGTTGGGCTGAAGCTTTCTTT

j_gene: TRBJ2-7
d_gene: TRBD2
abundance: NA
v_gene: TRBV29-1
CDR3aa: CSGRAGGPEYEQYF
CDR3nt: TGCAGCGGGAGGGCGGGAGGGCCGGAATACGAGCAGTACTTC

j_gene: TRBJ1-2
d_gene: NA
abundance: NA
v_gene: TRBV6-5
CDR3aa: CASSYGWSQGYTF
CDR3nt: TGTGCCAGCAGTTACGGGTGGTCCCAGGGCTACACCTTC

j_gene: TRBJ2-7
d_gene: TRBD1
abundance: once
v_gene: TRBV2
CDR3aa: CASSQTGNWSEQYF
CDR3nt: TGTGCCAGCTCTCAGACAGGGAATTGGTCCGAGCAGTACTTC

j_gene: TRBJ2-1
d_gene: TRBD1
abundance: once
v_gene: TRBV29-1
CDR3aa: CSVFSGDRGYNEQFF
CDR3nt: TGCAGCGTTTTTTCCGGGGACAGGGGCTACAATGAGCAGTTCTTC

j_gene: TRBJ2-7
d_gene: NA
abundance: NA
v_gene: TRBV7-2
CDR3aa: CASSATYIYEQYF
CDR3nt: TGTGCCAGCAGCGCCACCTATATCTACGAGCAGTACTTC

j_gene: TRBJ1-1
d_gene: TRBD1
abundance: few
v_gene: TRBV23-1
CDR3aa: CASRGQGGTEAFF
CDR3nt: TGCGCCAGCAGGGGACAGGGGGGTACTGAAGCTTTCTTT

j_gene: TRBJ2-5
d_gene: NA
abundance: NA
v_gene: TRBV7-9
CDR3aa: CASSSGLALETQYF
CDR3nt: TGTGCCAGCAGCTCGGGACTCGCCTTGGAGACCCAGTACTTC

j_gene: TRBJ1-1
d_gene: TRBD1
abundance: NA
v_gene: TRBV7-8
CDR3aa: CASSPRRQGNTEAFF
CDR3nt: TGTGCCAGCAGCCCCCGCCGACAGGGGAACACTGAAGCTTTCTTT

j_gene: TRBJ2-3
d_gene: TRBD1
abundance: NA
v_gene: TRBV27
CDR3aa: CASSRLLGQGVTDTQYF
CDR3nt: TGTGCCAGCAGCCGACTCCTGGGACAGGGGGTTACAGATACGCAGTATTTT

j_gene: TRBJ1-1
d_gene: TRBD1
abundance: once
v_gene: TRBV28
CDR3aa: CASSPGTGWDTEAFF
CDR3nt: TGTGCCAGCAGTCCTGGGACAGGGTGGGACACTGAAGCTTTCTTT

j_gene: TRBJ1-1
d_gene: NA
abundance: NA
v_gene: TRBV30
CDR3aa: CAWSVRREIKATEAFF
CDR3nt: TGTGCCTGGAGTGTACGGAGGGAGATCAAGGCCACTGAAGCTTTCTTT

j_gene: TRBJ2-1
d_gene: NA
abundance: NA
v_gene: TRBV7-9
CDR3aa: CASSLAWTDSSYNEQFF
CDR3nt: TGTGCCAGCAGCTTAGCGTGGACTGACAGCTCCTACAATGAGCAGTTCTTC

j_gene: TRBJ1-2
d_gene: NA
abundance: NA
v_gene: TRBV4-1
CDR3aa: CASSQGPGQGNYGYTF
CDR3nt: TGCGCCAGCAGCCAAGGACCCGGGCAGGGGAACTATGGCTACACCTTC

j_gene: TRBJ2-5
d_gene: NA
abundance: NA
v_gene: TRBV11-2
CDR3aa: CASSAPAAARQETQYF
CDR3nt: TGTGCCAGCAGCGCCCCGGCGGCGGCTCGCCAAGAGACCCAGTACTTC

j_gene: TRBJ2-7
d_gene: NA
abundance: once
v_gene: TRBV28
CDR3aa: CASSLVEGVPEQYF
CDR3nt: TGTGCCAGCAGTTTGGTTGAAGGGGTCCCCGAGCAGTACTTC

j_gene: TRBJ2-5
d_gene: TRBD1
abundance: NA
v_gene: TRBV9
CDR3aa: CASSPRTSGQGETQYF
CDR3nt: TGTGCCAGCAGCCCCCGGACCTCGGGACAGGGGGAGACCCAGTACTTC

j_gene: TRBJ2-7
d_gene: NA
abundance: NA
v_gene: TRBV27
CDR3aa: CASSLRGGVTTYEQYF
CDR3nt: TGTGCCAGCAGTCTCAGGGGGGGGGTGACGACCTACGAGCAGTACTTC